The 24 T cell receptor beta chains below were found in one sample sequenced in a study of monozygotic twins with inflammatory bowel disease. One entry per CDR3 protein, without DNA, is what TCRdb gives after re-calling the 5' RACE reads. This table lists 150,000 to 200,000 distinct CDR3 sequences. What was sequenced was blood. The receptors stem from a human donor with ulcerative colitis or Crohn's disease, or a healthy co-twin of an affected twin (not recorded which).

The CDR3 sequence is CASSMRGAREQYF. V is TRBV19 and J is TRBJ2-7; checking the TCRdb D call of TRBD1 is not possible without DNA. CDR1 and CDR2 from the germline V gene are LNHDA and SQIVND (reference sequence). CDR3 size: 13 residues.

The chain uses TRBV11-1 and TRBJ2-2. CDR1 is SGHAT, CDR2 FQDESV, per germline (reference sequence). CDR3 length: 13 amino acids. CDR3 sequence reads: CASSFPMAGELFF.

The V and J genes are TRBV20-1 and TRBJ2-4; TCRdb gives TRBD2 as the D gene, but with no DNA this cannot be confirmed. The V gene's germline CDR1 is DFQATT and CDR2 SNEGSKA (reference sequence). CDR3 length: 18 residues. This chain's CDR3 is CSARVTERELGAKNIQYF.

This sequence joins TRBV2 and TRBJ2-1; TCRdb designates TRBD2, a call that cannot be tested without DNA. The germline V gene has CDR1 SNHLY and CDR2 FYNNEI. The CDR3 runs 16 residues. The CDR3 sequence: CASMVTSGSSYNEQFF.

V usage is TRBV6-6 and J usage is TRBJ2-2; TCRdb calls TRBD1, which cannot be checked without DNA. The CDR3 totals 14 residues. Looked up from germline, CDR1 is MNHNY and CDR2 is SVGAGI (reference sequence). CDR3 residues: CASSYPQDTGELFF.

The CDR3 loop is CASSTTPGGLYYEQYF. The chain couples TRBV12-3 or TRBV12-4 to TRBJ2-7; TCRdb gives TRBD2 as the D gene, but with no DNA this cannot be confirmed. This CDR3 region has 16 residues.

The chain has TRBV5-1 and TRBJ2-7. Germline CDR1 reads SGHRS; CDR2 reads YFSETQ. This CDR3 spans 14 amino acids. The CDR3 spells CASSLGGTTYEQYF. Full variable domain (outside the CDR3, taken from reference TRBV5-1 and TRBJ2-7): KAGVTQTPRYLIKTRGQQVTLSCSPISGHRSVSWYQQTPGQGLQFLFEYFSETQRNKGNFPGRFSGRQFSNSRSEMNVSTLELGDSALYLCASSLGGTTYEQYFGPGTRLTVT.

The rearrangement links TRBV20-1 to TRBJ2-2; TCRdb picks TRBD1, but there is no DNA to check that call. The germline V gene encodes CDR1 DFQATT and CDR2 SNEGSKA (reference sequence). CDR3 size: 15 residues. This chain's CDR3 is CSARGRRGYTGELFF.

The genes are TRBV7-2 and TRBJ2-5; the D call from TCRdb, TRBD2, cannot be confirmed without DNA. Germline V gene sequence: CDR1 SGHTA, CDR2 FQGNSA. This CDR3 has 17 residues. The CDR3: CASSLGRGGNSQETQYF.

The chain has TRBV19 and TRBJ1-2; lacking DNA, the TRBD1 call made by TCRdb goes unchecked. Germline CDR1 is LNHDA and CDR2 is SQIVND (reference sequence). There are 11 residues in the CDR3. The CDR3 loop is CATGGDYGYTF.

The chain uses TRBV5-1 and TRBJ2-2. Germline CDR1 is SGHRS and CDR2 is YFSETQ. CDR3 length equals 16 residues. CDR3 region: CASSLAVASNTGELFF.

The CDR3 region is CASSEAWLSYNSPLHF. The rearrangement joins TRBV2 to TRBJ1-6. The germline V gene encodes CDR1 SNHLY and CDR2 FYNNEI. The CDR3 runs to 16 residues.

The rearrangement uses TRBV2 and TRBJ2-7; TCRdb's D call, TRBD1, is unchecked because there is no DNA. CDR3 length: 12 residues. Germline CDR1 SNHLY, CDR2 FYNNEI. The CDR3 here is CASGRVENEQYF.

The rearrangement links TRBV7-8 to TRBJ2-2; the TCRdb call, TRBD2, lacks DNA for checking. This CDR3 spans 17 amino acids. Germline assignment: CDR1 SGHVS and CDR2 FQNEAQ. The CDR3 region is CASSLGRAGGTTGELFF.

The chain couples TRBV5-8 to TRBJ2-7; without DNA, the TCRdb call of TRBD1 cannot be checked. Germline loops: CDR1 SGHTS, CDR2 YDEGEE. The CDR3 extends over 15 amino acids. The chain's CDR3 is CASSFMGGGVYEQYF.

The CDR3 reads CASSLQTGQGAPQYF. V gene TRBV7-2 combines with J gene TRBJ2-5; TCRdb lists TRBD1, though no DNA is available to test this call. The CDR3 totals 15 residues. Looked up from germline, CDR1 is SGHTA and CDR2 is FQGNSA.

The chain employs TRBV20-1 and TRBJ2-7; the TRBD2 assignment by TCRdb is unverifiable without DNA. CDR3 length equals 15 residues. The germline V gene encodes CDR1 DFQATT and CDR2 SNEGSKA (reference sequence). The CDR3 spells CSALHPGLAGVEQYF.

The chain links TRBV5-1 to TRBJ2-1; TCRdb returns TRBD2, unconfirmable since there is no DNA. Looked up from germline, CDR1 is SGHRS and CDR2 is YFSETQ. The CDR3 has 13 residues. The CDR3 is CASTRESSNEQFF.

This sequence joins TRBV19 and TRBJ2-7; TCRdb gives TRBD1 as the D gene, but with no DNA this cannot be confirmed. Germline CDR1 is LNHDA and CDR2 is SQIVND (reference sequence). CDR3 length equals 14 residues. The chain's CDR3 is CASSMAGATYEQYF.

The chain uses TRBV18 and TRBJ2-3; with no DNA, the TCRdb D assignment of TRBD1 cannot be verified. This CDR3 has 17 amino acids. The V gene's germline CDR1 is KGHSH and CDR2 LQKENI. This CDR3 reads CASSPTQPGQGIDTQYF.

The chain is built from TRBV11-1 and TRBJ2-1; the TRBD2 assignment by TCRdb is unverifiable without DNA. CDR3 length: 16 amino acids. Germline V CDR1 and CDR2: SGHAT, FQDESV (reference sequence). CDR3 residues: CASSLGPSSSYNEQFF.

This chain joins TRBV4-1 and TRBJ2-3; TCRdb's D call, TRBD2, is unchecked because there is no DNA. This CDR3 is built from 19 residues. Per germline, CDR1 MGHRA and CDR2 YSYEKL. The CDR3 sequence: CASSQEGIGSPSGTDTQYF.

The chain couples TRBV18 to TRBJ2-5; the TCRdb call, TRBD2, lacks DNA for checking. This CDR3 comprises 17 residues. Germline CDR1 reads KGHSH; CDR2 reads LQKENI. The CDR3 region is CASSPQNRGRPAETQYF.

The chain uses TRBV4-1 and TRBJ2-3. The CDR3 totals 12 residues. Germline CDR1 and CDR2: MGHRA and YSYEKL. The CDR3 spells CASSQPLDTQYF.